This T cell receptor beta chain was profiled in a study of blood T cell repertoires in COVID-19. On the study more broadly: The United States, Italy and Spain provided the acute and convalescent COVID-19 samples. The analysed material was cDNA or gDNA that came from T cells, B-cell-depleted T cells, or PBMCs.

Only a few counts were recorded for this clone. Original methodology: Reference gene primer amplification yielded estimated nucleated cell counts. Profiling relied on immunoSEQ multiplex PCR, and the TCRdb table lists in-frame clones only, not all of them. V and J calls and clone size come straight from that table; D and trimming were deduced from the DNA. The data hold roughly 250,000 clones, with about 85% observed a single time. Trimming cost V 4 bases and J 6 bases; bases outside gene matches: 6. Germline V CDR1 and CDR2: SGHRS, YFSETQ. This CDR3 contains 13 residues. The TCR comes from a human donor with COVID-19, enrolled during active disease. The donor label of this sample is uncertain. Input material: peripheral blood. This chain uses TRBV5-1 with TRBJ2-7, with 8 bases fitting TRBD1. Here the CDR3 reads CASSGRDRGEQYF. CDR3 bases: TGCGCCAGCAGCGGCCGCGACAGGGGCGAGCAGTACTTC.